These 12 T cell receptor beta chains came from one sample sequenced in a study of T cells in Graves' hyperthyroidism and ophthalmopathy. Amplified regions were TCR beta CDR3 sequences from RNA transcripts. In the first-round RT-PCR of the TCR CDR3, the HTBI primer set was used. TCRdb re-called the multiplex PCR reads through MiXCR, storing one row per CDR3 protein. The table lists 96,000 or so distinct CDR3 sequences, about half of them singletons. Material for sequencing was blood. The receptors here all came from a woman in her thirties or forties with Graves' hyperthyroidism.

About this clonotype itself: A read error is possible here, since a much larger clone lies one base away. The chain couples TRBV7-9 to TRBJ2-3; possible D gene TRBD2, 6 bases. The CDR3 totals 14 residues. Trimming stripped 7 bases from V and 6 bases from J, with 17 bases between. Germline loops: CDR1 SEHNR, CDR2 FQNEAQ (reference sequence). The CDR3 coding sequence is TGTGCCAGCAACCAAGCGACTAGTAAGGATACGCAGTATTTT. This translates into CASNQATSKDTQYF.

On this clonotype itself: A much bigger clone sits one base away, suggesting this may be a read error. Without the conserved terminal phenylalanine or tryptophan, this CDR3 likely stems from a read error. The chain is built from TRBV9 and TRBJ2-2; D is unresolved. Trimming removed 4 bases from V and 5 bases from J, with 6 bases in between. Per the germline V gene, CDR1 is SGDLS and CDR2 is YYNGEE. This CDR3 is 12 amino acids long. CDR3 loop: CASSQVTGELFC. The CDR3 nucleotides read TGTGCCAGCAGCCAAGTGACCGGGGAGCTGTTTTGT.

This clonotype was observed many times. V is TRBV24-1 and J is TRBJ1-1; D unclear. The CDR3 length is 14 residues. Germline assignment: CDR1 KGHDR and CDR2 SFDVKD. V shed 5 bases and J shed 4 bases, with 13 bases lying between them. The CDR3, as DNA: TGTGCCACCAGTGGTTCGCTTTTAGGCACTGAAGCTTTCTTT. Translating gives CATSGSLLGTEAFF.

The chain carries TRBV20-1 and TRBJ1-5, with 8 bases fitting TRBD1. Germline trimming cut 1 base from V and 6 bases from J; bases unmatched to any gene: 14. Germline assignment: CDR1 DFQATT and CDR2 SNEGSKA (reference sequence). The CDR3 is 17 residues long. The DNA of the CDR3 is TGCAGTGCTAGAGCCGGACAGGGTGGGAGGAGGGGTCAGCCCCAGCATTTT. Translation: CSARAGQGGRRGQPQHF.

This rearrangement joins TRBV29-1 to TRBJ1-4, with 7 bases matching TRBD1. Germline V CDR1 and CDR2: SQVTM, ANQGSEA. The ends lost 3 bases at V and 5 bases at J; junction bases unmatched: 6. This CDR3 is built from 14 residues. The CDR3 reads CSVEGGTANEKLFF. DNA for the CDR3: TGCAGCGTTGAGGGTGGGACAGCAAATGAAAAACTGTTTTTT.

Remarks on this clonotype: Since a much larger clone is just one base distant, this may be a read error. This likely comes from a read error, as the CDR3 has no conserved phenylalanine or tryptophan at its end. V usage is TRBV20-1 and J usage is TRBJ2-2; 9 bases are shared with TRBD2. CDR1 DFQATT and CDR2 SNEGSKA come from the germline V gene (reference sequence). The CDR3 runs to 15 residues. V gave up 1 base and J gave up 8 bases; unmatched junction bases: 8. In DNA, the CDR3 is TGCAGTGCTAGAGGGTCTAGCGGGAATTGGGGGGAGCTGTTTCTT. Amino acids: CSARGSSGNWGELFL.

This chain uses TRBV6-4 with TRBJ2-7; possibly TRBD1 or TRBD2 for D (5 bases each). The CDR3 sequence is 14 residues long. V lost 4 bases to trimming and J lost 6 bases, with 16 bases between them. CDR1 is MRHNA, CDR2 SNTAGT, per germline. CDR3 residues: CASSAPGPGSEQYF. The CDR3 DNA reads as TGTGCCAGCAGTGCTCCAGGGCCGGGAAGCGAGCAGTACTTC.

This clonotype was picked up one time. The chain couples TRBV15 to TRBJ2-3; 15 bases map to TRBD2. The J segment lost 0 bases and the V segment lost 3 bases, leaving 1 base of the junction unmatched. Germline values: CDR1 LNHNV, CDR2 YYDKDF (reference sequence). This CDR3 contains 17 residues. The CDR3 here is CATSSGLAGGSTDTQYF. CDR3 in DNA: TGTGCCACCAGCAGCGGACTAGCGGGAGGGAGCACAGATACGCAGTATTTT.

The chain couples TRBV29-1 to TRBJ2-5; 10 bases fit TRBD1. The V gene's germline CDR1 is SQVTM and CDR2 ANQGSEA. The CDR3 has 14 residues. V was pared by 7 bases and J by 3 bases, with 8 bases of the junction left unmatched. CDR3 in DNA: TGCAGCGCTAAAGAGGGGACAGGGGAAGAGACCCAGTACTTC. It codes for CSAKEGTGEETQYF.

The V call is TRBV29-1, the J call TRBJ2-7; D possibly matches TRBD1 or TRBD2 (5 bases each). Deletions cut 3 bases from V and 5 bases from J, with 11 bases between. CDR1 SQVTM and CDR2 ANQGSEA come from the germline V gene. This CDR3 has 12 residues. In DNA form, the CDR3 reads TGCAGCGTTGATACCGGGGCCAACGAGCAGTACTTC. It yields the protein CSVDTGANEQYF.

This clonotype was recorded many times. The chain employs TRBV29-1 and TRBJ2-5; D gene uncertain. The CDR3 length is 14 residues. V dropped 1 base and J dropped 4 bases, with 13 bases sitting between them. Germline V gene sequence: CDR1 SQVTM, CDR2 ANQGSEA. CDR3: CSVEGRRTGETQYF. The CDR3 DNA sequence: TGCAGCGTTGAAGGGAGAAGGACGGGAGAGACCCAGTACTTC.

As to this clonotype: Since no conserved phenylalanine or tryptophan closes the CDR3, a read error is the likely cause. The V call is TRBV6-1, the J call TRBJ1-2, with D unresolved. The germline V gene has CDR1 MNHNS and CDR2 SASEGT. CDR3 size: 11 residues. The CDR3 reads CANSGSGGYTL. In nucleotides, the CDR3 is TGTGCCAACAGTGGAAGTGGTGGCTACACCCTC.